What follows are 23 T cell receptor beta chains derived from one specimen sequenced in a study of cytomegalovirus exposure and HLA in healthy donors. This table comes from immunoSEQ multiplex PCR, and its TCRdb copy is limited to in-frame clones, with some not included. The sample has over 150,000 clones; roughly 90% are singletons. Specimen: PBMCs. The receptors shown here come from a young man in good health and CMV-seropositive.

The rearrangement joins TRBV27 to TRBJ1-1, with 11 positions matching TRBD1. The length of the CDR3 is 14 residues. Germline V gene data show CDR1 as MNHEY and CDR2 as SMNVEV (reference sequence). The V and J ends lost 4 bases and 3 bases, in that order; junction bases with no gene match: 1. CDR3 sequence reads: CASSWDRGDTEAFF. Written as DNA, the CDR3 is TGTGCCAGCAGTTGGGACAGGGGGGACACTGAAGCTTTCTTT.

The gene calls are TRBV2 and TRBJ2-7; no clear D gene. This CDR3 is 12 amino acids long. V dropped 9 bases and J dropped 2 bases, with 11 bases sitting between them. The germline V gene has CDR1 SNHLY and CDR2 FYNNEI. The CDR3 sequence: CARGETAYEQYF. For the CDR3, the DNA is TGTGCCAGAGGAGAGACGGCCTACGAGCAGTACTTC.

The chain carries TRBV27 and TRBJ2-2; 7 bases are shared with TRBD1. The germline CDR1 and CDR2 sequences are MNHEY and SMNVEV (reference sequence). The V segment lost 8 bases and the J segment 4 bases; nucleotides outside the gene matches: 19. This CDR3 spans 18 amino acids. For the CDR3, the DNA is TGTGCCAGCGGGATTGTGGGAAAAGGGGGCCTGGGCACCGGGGAGCTGTTTTTT. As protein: CASGIVGKGGLGTGELFF.

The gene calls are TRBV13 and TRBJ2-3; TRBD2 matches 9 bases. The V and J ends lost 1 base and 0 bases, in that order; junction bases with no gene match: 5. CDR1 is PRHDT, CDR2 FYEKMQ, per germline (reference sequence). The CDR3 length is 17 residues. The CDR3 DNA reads TGTGCCAGCAGCTTAGAATCCCTAGCGGGGAGCACAGATACGCAGTATTTT. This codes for CASSLESLAGSTDTQYF.

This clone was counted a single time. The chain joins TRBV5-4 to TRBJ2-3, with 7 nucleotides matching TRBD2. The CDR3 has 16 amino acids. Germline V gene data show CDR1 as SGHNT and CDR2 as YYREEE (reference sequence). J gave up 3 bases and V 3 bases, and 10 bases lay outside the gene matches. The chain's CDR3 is CASSSRTRSATDTQYF. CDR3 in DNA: TGTGCCAGCAGCTCCAGGACTAGAAGTGCGACAGATACGCAGTATTTT.

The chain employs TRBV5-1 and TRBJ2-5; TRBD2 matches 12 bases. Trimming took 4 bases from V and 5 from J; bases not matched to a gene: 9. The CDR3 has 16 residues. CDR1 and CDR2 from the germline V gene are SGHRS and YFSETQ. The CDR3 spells CASSQGASGRAETQYF. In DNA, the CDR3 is TGCGCCAGCAGCCAAGGGGCTAGCGGGAGGGCGGAGACCCAGTACTTC.

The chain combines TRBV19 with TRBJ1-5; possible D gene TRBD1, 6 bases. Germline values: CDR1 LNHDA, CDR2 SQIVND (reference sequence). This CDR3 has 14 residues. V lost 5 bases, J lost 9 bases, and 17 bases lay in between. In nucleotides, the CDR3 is TGTGCCAGTAGTCCCGGGACCCCAGGGGCGCCCCAGCATTTT. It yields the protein CASSPGTPGAPQHF.

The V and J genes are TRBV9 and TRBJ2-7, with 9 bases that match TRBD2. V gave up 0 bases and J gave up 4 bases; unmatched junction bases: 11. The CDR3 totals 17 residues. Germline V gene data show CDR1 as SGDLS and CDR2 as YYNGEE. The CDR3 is CASSVGNSGSLRYEQYF. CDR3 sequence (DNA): TGTGCCAGCAGCGTAGGAAATAGCGGGAGCCTACGATACGAGCAGTACTTC.

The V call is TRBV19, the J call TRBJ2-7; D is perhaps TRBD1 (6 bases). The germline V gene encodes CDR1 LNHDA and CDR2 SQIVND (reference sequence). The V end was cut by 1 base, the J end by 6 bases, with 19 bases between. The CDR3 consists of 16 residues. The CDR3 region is CASSIGLPGHRFEQYF. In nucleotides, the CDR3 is TGTGCCAGTAGTATAGGCCTACCGGGACATCGGTTCGAGCAGTACTTC.

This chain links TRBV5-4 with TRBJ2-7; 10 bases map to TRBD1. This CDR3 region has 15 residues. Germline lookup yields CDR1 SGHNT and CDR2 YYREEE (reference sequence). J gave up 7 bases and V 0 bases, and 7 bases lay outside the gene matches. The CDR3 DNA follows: TGTGCCAGCAGCTTGGTGGGGACAGGGGTGAGGGAGCAGTACTTC. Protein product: CASSLVGTGVREQYF.

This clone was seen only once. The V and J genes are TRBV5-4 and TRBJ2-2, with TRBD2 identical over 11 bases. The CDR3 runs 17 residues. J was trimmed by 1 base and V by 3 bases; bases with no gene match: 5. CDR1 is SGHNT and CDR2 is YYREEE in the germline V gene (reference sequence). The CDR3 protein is CASSSLAGAWNTGELFF. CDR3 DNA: TGTGCCAGCAGCTCACTAGCGGGGGCCTGGAACACCGGGGAGCTGTTTTTT.

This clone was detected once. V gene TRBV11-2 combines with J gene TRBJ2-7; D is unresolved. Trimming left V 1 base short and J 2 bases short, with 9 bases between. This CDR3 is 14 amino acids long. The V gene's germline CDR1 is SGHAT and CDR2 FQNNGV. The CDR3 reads CASSLVASAYEQYF. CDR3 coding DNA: TGTGCCAGCAGCTTAGTGGCCTCTGCCTACGAGCAGTACTTC.

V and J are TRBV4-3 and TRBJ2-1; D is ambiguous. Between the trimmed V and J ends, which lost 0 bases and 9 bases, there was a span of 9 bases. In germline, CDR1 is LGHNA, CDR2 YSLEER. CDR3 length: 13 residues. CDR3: CASSQEPGFEQFF. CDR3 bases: TGCGCCAGCAGCCAAGAACCAGGCTTTGAGCAGTTCTTC.

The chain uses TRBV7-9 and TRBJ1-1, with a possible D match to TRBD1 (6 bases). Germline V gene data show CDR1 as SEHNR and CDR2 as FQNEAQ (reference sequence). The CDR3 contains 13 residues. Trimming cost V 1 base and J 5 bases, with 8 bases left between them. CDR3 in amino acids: CASSLDQGTEAFF. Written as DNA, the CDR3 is TGTGCCAGCAGCTTAGACCAGGGGACTGAAGCTTTCTTT.

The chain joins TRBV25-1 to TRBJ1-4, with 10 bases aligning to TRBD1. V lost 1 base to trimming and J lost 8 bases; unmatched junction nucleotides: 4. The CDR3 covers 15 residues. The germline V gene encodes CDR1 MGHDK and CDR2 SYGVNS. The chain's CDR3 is CASSESGTGEEKLFF. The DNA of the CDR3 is TGTGCCAGCAGTGAATCGGGGACAGGGGAGGAAAAACTGTTTTTT.

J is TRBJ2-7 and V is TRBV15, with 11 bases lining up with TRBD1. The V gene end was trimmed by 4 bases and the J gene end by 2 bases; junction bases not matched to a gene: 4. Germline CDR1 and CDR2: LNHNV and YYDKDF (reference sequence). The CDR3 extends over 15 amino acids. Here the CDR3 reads CATSNGQGAAYEQYF. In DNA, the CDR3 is TGTGCCACCAGCAATGGACAGGGGGCTGCCTACGAGCAGTACTTC.

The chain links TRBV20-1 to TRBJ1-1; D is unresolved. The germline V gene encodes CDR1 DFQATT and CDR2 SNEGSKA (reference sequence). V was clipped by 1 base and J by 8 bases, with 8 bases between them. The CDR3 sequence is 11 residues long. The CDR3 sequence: CSARGGVEAFF. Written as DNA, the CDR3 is TGCAGTGCTAGAGGGGGAGTAGAAGCTTTCTTT.

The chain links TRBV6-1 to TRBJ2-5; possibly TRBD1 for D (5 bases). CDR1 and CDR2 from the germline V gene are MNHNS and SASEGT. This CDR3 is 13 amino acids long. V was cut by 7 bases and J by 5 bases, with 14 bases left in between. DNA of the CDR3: TGTGCCAGCACCCCAGGGTTTCGGGAGACCCAGTACTTC. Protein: CASTPGFRETQYF.

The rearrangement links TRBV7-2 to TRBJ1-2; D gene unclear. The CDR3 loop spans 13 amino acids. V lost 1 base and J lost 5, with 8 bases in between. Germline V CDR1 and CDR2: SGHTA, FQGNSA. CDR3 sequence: CASSLGFEYGYTF. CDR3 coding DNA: TGTGCCAGCAGCTTAGGGTTTGAGTATGGCTACACCTTC.

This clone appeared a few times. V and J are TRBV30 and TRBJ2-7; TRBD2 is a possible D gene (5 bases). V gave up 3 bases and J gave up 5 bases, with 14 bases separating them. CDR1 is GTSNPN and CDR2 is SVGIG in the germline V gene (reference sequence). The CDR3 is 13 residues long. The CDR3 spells CAWRREKEDEQYF. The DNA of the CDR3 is TGTGCCTGGAGACGGGAAAAAGAGGACGAGCAGTACTTC.

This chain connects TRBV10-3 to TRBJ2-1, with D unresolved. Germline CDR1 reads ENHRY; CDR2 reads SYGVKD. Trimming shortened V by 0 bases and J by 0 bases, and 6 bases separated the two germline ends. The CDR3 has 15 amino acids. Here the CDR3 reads CAISESKSSYNEQFF. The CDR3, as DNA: TGTGCCATCAGTGAGTCCAAGAGCTCCTACAATGAGCAGTTCTTC.

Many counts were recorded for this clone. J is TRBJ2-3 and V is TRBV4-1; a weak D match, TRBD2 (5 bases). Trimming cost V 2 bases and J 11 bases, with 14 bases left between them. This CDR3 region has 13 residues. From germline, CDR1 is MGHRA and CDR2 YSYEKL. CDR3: CASSQRGVAGQYF. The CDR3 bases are TGCGCCAGCAGCCAACGGGGAGTCGCGGGGCAGTATTTT.

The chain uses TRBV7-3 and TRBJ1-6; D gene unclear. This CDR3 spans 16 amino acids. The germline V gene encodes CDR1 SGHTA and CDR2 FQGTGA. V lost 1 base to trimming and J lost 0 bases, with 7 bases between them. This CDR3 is CASSLRESSYNSPLHF. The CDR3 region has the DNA TGTGCCAGCAGCTTAAGAGAGAGCTCCTATAATTCACCCCTCCACTTT.